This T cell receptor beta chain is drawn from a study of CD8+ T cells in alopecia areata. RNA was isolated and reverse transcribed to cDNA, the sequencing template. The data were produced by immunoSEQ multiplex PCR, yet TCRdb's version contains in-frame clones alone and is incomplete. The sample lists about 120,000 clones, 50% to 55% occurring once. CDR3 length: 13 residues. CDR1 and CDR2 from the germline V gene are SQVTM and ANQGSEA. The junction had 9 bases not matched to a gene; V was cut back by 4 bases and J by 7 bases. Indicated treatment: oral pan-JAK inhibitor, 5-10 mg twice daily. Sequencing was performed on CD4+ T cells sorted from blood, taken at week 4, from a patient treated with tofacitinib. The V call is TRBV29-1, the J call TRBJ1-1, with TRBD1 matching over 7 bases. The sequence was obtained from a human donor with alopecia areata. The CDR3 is CSVGTQGQGEAFF. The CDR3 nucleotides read TGCAGCGTTGGAACACAGGGGCAGGGTGAAGCTTTCTTT.